This T cell receptor (beta chain) comes out of a study of glioma-infiltrating T cells after dendritic cell vaccination. The PCR used 60 V beta and 13 J beta primers. TCRdb's copy holds only in-frame clones and misses some; the assay was immunoSEQ multiplex PCR. The sample lists about 73,000 clones, roughly 82% occurring once. Germline V gives CDR1 KGHSH, CDR2 LQKENI. The CDR3 totals 13 residues. V lost 4 bases and J 5 bases, leaving 8 bases between the germline ends. The V call is TRBV18, the J call TRBJ1-4; D is uncertain. Sequences were derived from blood, sampled before dendritic cell vaccination. The clonotype was recovered from a human donor with glioblastoma. This CDR3 is CASSRGENEKLFF. DNA for the CDR3: TGTGCCAGCTCACGGGGAGAAAATGAAAAACTGTTTTTT.